The 4 T cell receptor beta chains presented below share a single source sample, sequenced in a study of cytomegalovirus exposure and HLA in healthy donors. 60 Vbeta and 13 Jbeta primers were used in PCR. Using immunoSEQ multiplex PCR, the repertoire was profiled, and TCRdb retains in-frame clones only, with some absent. The data show 80,000 to 100,000 clones, 73% seen once. The sample was PBMCs. These receptors originate from a man aged 35 to 55 in good health and CMV-seronegative.

The J gene is TRBJ2-7, the V gene TRBV2; a possible D gene is TRBD1 (6 bases). V was shortened by 4 bases and J by 4 bases, with 20 bases between the two germline ends. The CDR3 is 16 residues long. Germline V gene lookup returns CDR1 SNHLY and CDR2 FYNNEI. This CDR3 is CASSVWSAGVKYEQYF. In DNA, the CDR3 is TGTGCCAGCAGTGTTTGGTCGGCAGGGGTTAAGTACGAGCAGTACTTC.

This clone was recorded only once. In DNA form, the CDR3 reads TGCGCCAGCAGCTTGACGGGGGACCCCACAACCGGGGAGCTGTTTTTT. This translates into CASSLTGDPTTGELFF. The chain employs TRBV5-1 and TRBJ2-2; possible D gene TRBD2, 6 bases. This CDR3 is 16 amino acids long. Germline loops: CDR1 SGHRS, CDR2 YFSETQ. The V end lost 1 base, the J end lost 5 bases, and 15 bases lay between the germline ends.

The J gene is TRBJ1-6, the V gene TRBV5-1; D is ambiguous. The CDR3 runs to 13 residues. Trimming removed 0 bases at V and 7 bases at J, with 5 bases between. CDR1 and CDR2 from the germline V gene are SGHRS and YFSETQ. The DNA of the CDR3 is TGCGCCAGCAGCTTGGGAGAGAATTCACCCCTCCACTTT. Translated: CASSLGENSPLHF.

The rearrangement joins TRBV5-4 to TRBJ2-3; TRBD2 is a possible D gene (5 bases). Trimming shortened V by 0 bases and J by 3 bases, and 8 bases separated the two germline ends. Germline CDR1 SGHNT, CDR2 YYREEE (reference sequence). This CDR3 spans 14 amino acids. The CDR3 loop reads CASSLDRRTDTQYF. The CDR3 DNA sequence: TGTGCCAGCAGCTTGGACCGGAGGACAGATACGCAGTATTTT.